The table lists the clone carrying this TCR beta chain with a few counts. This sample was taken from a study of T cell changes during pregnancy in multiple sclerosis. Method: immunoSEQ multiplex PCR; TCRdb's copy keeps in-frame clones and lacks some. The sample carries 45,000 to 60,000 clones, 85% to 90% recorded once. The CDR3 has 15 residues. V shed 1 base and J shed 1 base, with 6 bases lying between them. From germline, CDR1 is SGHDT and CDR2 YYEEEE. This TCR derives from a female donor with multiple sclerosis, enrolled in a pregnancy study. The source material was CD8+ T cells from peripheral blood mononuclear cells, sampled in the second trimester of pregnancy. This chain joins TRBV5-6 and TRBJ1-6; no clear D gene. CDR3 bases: TGTGCCAGCAGCTTGTTCCAGTCCTATAATTCACCCCTCCACTTT. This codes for CASSLFQSYNSPLHF.